Sequencing of this TCR beta chain was carried out in a study of shared clonotypes between healthy human individuals. Those who donated were healthy HIV-negative adults, with no recent acute infections or vaccinations reported. Genomic DNA of unsorted samples came from roughly 90 million PBMCs. Germline CDR1 GTSNPN, CDR2 SVGIG (reference sequence). The CDR3 spans 16 residues. Trimming removed 3 bases from V and 2 bases from J; junction bases left unmatched: 5. Replicate PCRs for unsorted PBMC used about 0.3 ug DNA (around 30,000 T cell genomes). Bulk PBMC genomic DNA spanned ten immunoSEQ deep plates. The data were produced by immunoSEQ multiplex PCR, yet TCRdb's version contains in-frame clones alone and is incomplete. The repertoire includes 400,000 to 600,000 clones, roughly 85% of them detected once, and roughly an eighth sits in the top ten.

The sample consisted of PBMCs. This TCR came from a woman aged 40-49 years in good health. Some clones in this sample may be carry-over from other donors' samples. This chain links TRBV30 with TRBJ2-3; 13 bases are a match to TRBD2. The CDR3 reads CAWSPGLAGLTDTQYF. CDR3 DNA sequence: TGTGCCTGGAGCCCGGGACTAGCGGGACTCACAGATACGCAGTATTTT.